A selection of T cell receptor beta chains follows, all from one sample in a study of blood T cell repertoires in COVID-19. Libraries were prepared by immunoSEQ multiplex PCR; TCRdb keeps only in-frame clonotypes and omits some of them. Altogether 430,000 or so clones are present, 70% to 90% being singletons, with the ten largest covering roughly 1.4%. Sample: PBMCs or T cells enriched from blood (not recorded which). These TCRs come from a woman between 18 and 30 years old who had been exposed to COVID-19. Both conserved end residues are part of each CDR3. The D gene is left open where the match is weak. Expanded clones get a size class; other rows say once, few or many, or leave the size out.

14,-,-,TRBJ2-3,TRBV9,CASTRTVSTDTQYF,TGTGCCAGCACGAGGACAGTCAGCACAGATACGCAGTATTTT
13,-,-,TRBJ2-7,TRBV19,CASSIGHVYEQYF,TGTGCCAGTAGTATAGGACACGTGTACGAGCAGTACTTC
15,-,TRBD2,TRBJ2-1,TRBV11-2,CASSIGLAEYNEQFF,TGTGCCAGCAGCATCGGACTAGCGGAGTACAATGAGCAGTTCTTC
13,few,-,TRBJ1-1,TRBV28,CASHETANTEAFF,TGTGCCAGCCATGAGACAGCGAACACTGAAGCTTTCTTT
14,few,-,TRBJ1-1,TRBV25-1,CASSALPGNTEAFF,TGTGCCAGCAGTGCTCTACCGGGAAACACTGAAGCTTTCTTT
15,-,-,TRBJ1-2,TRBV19,CASSLPTGNNGGYTF,TGTGCCAGTAGCCTTCCCACAGGGAACAACGGGGGCTACACCTTC
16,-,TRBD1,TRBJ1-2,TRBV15,CATSRDDGQGFGGYTF,TGTGCCACCAGCAGAGATGATGGACAGGGGTTCGGGGGCTACACCTTC
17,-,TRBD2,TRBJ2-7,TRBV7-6,CASSLGGLAGRGVEQYF,TGTGCCAGCAGCTTAGGTGGGCTAGCGGGACGGGGAGTCGAGCAGTACTTC
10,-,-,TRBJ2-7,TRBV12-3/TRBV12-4,CASRYYEQYF,TGTGCCAGCAGGTATTACGAGCAGTACTTC
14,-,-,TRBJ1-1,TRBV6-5,CASSIMGRGTEAFF,TGTGCCAGCAGTATAATGGGGCGGGGCACTGAAGCTTTCTTT
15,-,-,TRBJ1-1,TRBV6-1,CASSVPHSTATEAFF,TGTGCCAGCAGTGTACCCCACAGTACGGCCACTGAAGCTTTCTTT
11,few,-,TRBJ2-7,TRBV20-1,CSAPKGGEQYF,TGCAGTGCCCCTAAAGGGGGCGAGCAGTACTTC
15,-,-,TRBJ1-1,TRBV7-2,CASRAGLGGYTEAFF,TGTGCCAGCAGGGCGGGGCTGGGGGGTTACACTGAAGCTTTCTTT
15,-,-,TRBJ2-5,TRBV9,CASSVEGQGMETQYF,TGTGCCAGCAGCGTAGAGGGGCAGGGGATGGAGACCCAGTACTTC
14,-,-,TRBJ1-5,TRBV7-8,CASSLVGGDQPQHF,TGTGCCAGCAGCTTAGTGGGCGGGGATCAGCCCCAGCATTTT
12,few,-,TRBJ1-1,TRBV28,CASRILGTEAFF,TGTGCCAGCAGAATTCTAGGCACTGAAGCTTTCTTT
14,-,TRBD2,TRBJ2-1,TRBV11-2,CASSLWEGYNEQFF,TGTGCCAGCAGCCTCTGGGAGGGTTACAATGAGCAGTTCTTC
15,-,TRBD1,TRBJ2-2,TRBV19,CASSPGDRNTGELFF,TGTGCCAGTAGTCCTGGGGACAGGAACACCGGGGAGCTGTTTTTT
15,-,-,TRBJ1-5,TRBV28,CASVSRGLSNQPQHF,TGTGCCAGCGTCTCACGCGGGTTGAGCAATCAGCCCCAGCATTTT
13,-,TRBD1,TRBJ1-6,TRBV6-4,CATSVQGGSPLHF,TGTGCCACCAGTGTACAGGGGGGTTCACCCCTCCACTTT
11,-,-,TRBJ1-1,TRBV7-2,CASRLQGWAFF,TGTGCCAGCAGGTTACAGGGATGGGCTTTCTTT
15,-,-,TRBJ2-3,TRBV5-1,CASSLLGASTDTQYF,TGCGCCAGCAGCTTGTTAGGGGCTAGCACAGATACGCAGTATTTT
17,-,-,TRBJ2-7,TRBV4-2,CASSQDFRDIRYYEQYF,TGTGCCAGCAGCCAAGATTTCCGGGACATTCGTTACTACGAGCAGTACTTC
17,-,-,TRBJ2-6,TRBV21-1,CASSKRSEVSGANVLTF,TGTGCCAGCAGCAAACGGTCGGAGGTCTCTGGGGCCAACGTCCTGACTTTC
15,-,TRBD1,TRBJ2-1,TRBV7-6,CASSPRQGVLYEQFF,TGTGCCAGCAGCCCGAGACAGGGGGTTTTGTATGAGCAGTTCTTC
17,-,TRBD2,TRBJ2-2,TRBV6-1,CASSEAGSGTNTGELFF,TGTGCCAGCAGTGAAGCGGGTAGCGGGACTAACACCGGGGAGCTGTTTTTT
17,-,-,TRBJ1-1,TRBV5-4,CASSPSGGAIRNTEAFF,TGTGCCAGCAGCCCTTCTGGGGGGGCGATTCGGAACACTGAAGCTTTCTTT
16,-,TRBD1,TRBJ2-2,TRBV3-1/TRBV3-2,CASSHYGQGTTGELFF,TGTGCCAGCAGCCATTATGGACAGGGAACAACCGGGGAGCTGTTTTTT
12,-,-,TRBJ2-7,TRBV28,CASSFVSYEQYF,TGTGCCAGCAGTTTCGTTTCCTACGAGCAGTACTTC
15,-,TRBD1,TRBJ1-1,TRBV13,CASSFDRARNTEAFF,TGTGCCAGCAGCTTTGACAGGGCACGGAACACTGAAGCTTTCTTT
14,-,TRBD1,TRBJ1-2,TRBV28,CASSWGTVLYGYTF,TGTGCCAGCAGTTGGGGGACAGTGTTATATGGCTACACCTTC
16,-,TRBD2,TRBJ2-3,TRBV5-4,CASSRRLAGGTDTQYF,TGTGCCAGCAGCAGACGACTAGCGGGGGGGACAGATACGCAGTATTTT
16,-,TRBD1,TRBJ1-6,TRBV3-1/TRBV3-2,CASNRDRSSYNSPLHF,TGTGCCAGCAACCGGGACAGGAGCTCCTATAATTCACCCCTCCACTTT
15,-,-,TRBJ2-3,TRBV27,CASSFYGSGADTQYF,TGTGCCAGCAGTTTTTACGGGAGCGGAGCAGATACGCAGTATTTT
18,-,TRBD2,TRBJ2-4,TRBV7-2,CASSLRALAGRAKNIQYF,TGTGCCAGCAGCTTAAGAGCACTAGCGGGGAGAGCCAAAAACATTCAGTACTTC
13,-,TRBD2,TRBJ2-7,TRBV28,CASVAGGYYEQYF,TGTGCCAGCGTAGCGGGGGGTTACTACGAGCAGTACTTC
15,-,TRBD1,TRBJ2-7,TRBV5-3,CARSPERQGPYEQYF,TGTGCCAGAAGCCCCGAGCGACAGGGGCCCTACGAGCAGTACTTC
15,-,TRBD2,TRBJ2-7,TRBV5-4,CASSLGREGLGEQYF,TGTGCCAGCAGCTTAGGCCGGGAGGGCCTAGGCGAGCAGTACTTC
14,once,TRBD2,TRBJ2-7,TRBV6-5,CASSYREGSYEQYF,TGTGCCAGCAGTTACCGGGAGGGGTCCTACGAGCAGTACTTC